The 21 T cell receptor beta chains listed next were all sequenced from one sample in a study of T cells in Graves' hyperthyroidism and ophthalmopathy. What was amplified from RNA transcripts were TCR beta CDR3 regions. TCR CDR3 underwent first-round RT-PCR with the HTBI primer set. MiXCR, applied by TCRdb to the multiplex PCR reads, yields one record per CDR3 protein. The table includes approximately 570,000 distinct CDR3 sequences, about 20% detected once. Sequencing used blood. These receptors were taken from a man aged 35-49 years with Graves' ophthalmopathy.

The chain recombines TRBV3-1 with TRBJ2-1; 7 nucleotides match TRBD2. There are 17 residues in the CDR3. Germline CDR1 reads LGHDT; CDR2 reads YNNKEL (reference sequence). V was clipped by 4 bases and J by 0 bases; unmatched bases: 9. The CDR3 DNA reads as TGTGCCAGCAGCCCCCTCGGGCTAGCGGACTCCTACAATGAGCAGTTCTTC. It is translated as CASSPLGLADSYNEQFF.

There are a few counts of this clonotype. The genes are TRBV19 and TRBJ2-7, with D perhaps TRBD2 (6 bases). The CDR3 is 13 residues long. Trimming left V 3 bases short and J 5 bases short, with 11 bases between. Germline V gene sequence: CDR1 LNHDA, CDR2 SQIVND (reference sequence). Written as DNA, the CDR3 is TGTGCCAGTAGTATGTCGGGGGAGGACGAGCAGTACTTC. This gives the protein CASSMSGEDEQYF.

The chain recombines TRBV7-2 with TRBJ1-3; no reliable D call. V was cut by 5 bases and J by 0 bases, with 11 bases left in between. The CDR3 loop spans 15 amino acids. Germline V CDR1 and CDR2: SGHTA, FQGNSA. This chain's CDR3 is CASSGNFISGNTIYF. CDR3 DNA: TGTGCCAGCAGCGGTAATTTCATCTCTGGAAACACCATATATTTT.

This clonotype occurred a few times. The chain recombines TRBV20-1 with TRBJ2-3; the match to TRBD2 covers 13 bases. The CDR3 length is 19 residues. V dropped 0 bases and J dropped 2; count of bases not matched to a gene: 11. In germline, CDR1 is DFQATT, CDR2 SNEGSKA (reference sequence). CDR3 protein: CSARDPTSGGTPHTDTQYF. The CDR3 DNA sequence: TGCAGTGCTAGAGATCCGACTAGCGGGGGGACACCTCACACAGATACGCAGTATTTT.

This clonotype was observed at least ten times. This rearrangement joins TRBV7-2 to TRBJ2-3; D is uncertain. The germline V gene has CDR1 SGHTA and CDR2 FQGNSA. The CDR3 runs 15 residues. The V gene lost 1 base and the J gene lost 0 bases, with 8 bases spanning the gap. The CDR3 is CASSLERLSTDTQYF. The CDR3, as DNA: TGTGCCAGCAGCTTAGAACGGCTTAGCACAGATACGCAGTATTTT.

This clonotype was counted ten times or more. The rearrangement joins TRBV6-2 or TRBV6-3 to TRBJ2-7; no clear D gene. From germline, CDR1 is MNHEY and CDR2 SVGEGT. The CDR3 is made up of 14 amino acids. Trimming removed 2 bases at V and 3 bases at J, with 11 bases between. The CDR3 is CASSYLAARYEQYF. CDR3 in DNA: TGTGCCAGCAGTTACCTTGCGGCCCGCTACGAGCAGTACTTC.

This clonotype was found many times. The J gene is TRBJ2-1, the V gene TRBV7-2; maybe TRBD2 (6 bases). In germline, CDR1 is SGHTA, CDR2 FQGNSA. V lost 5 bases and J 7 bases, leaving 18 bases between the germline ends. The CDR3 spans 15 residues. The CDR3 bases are TGTGCCAGCAGCGCAACTAGCCTATTGCCGAATGAGCAGTTCTTC. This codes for CASSATSLLPNEQFF.

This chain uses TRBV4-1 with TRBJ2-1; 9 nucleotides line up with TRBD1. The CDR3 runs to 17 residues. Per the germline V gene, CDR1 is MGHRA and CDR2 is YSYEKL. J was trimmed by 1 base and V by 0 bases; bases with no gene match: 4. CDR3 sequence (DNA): TGCGCCAGCAGCCAAGACGACGGGACAGGGTCCTACAATGAGCAGTTCTTC. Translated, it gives CASSQDDGTGSYNEQFF.

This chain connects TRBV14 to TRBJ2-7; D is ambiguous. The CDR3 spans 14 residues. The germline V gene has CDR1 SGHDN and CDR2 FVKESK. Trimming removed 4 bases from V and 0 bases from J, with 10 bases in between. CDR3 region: CASSPRLASYEQYF. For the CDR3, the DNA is TGTGCCAGCAGCCCGAGACTGGCCTCCTACGAGCAGTACTTC.

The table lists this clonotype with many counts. CDR3 in amino acids: CASSPAPPRHEQYF. The CDR3 nucleotides read TGTGCCAGCTCACCGGCCCCACCCCGCCACGAGCAGTACTTC. This chain uses TRBV18 with TRBJ2-7; D is undetermined. V lost 3 bases to trimming and J lost 5 bases, with 14 bases between them. The CDR3 loop spans 14 amino acids. The V gene's germline CDR1 is KGHSH and CDR2 LQKENI. Combining the CDR3 with reference TRBV18 and TRBJ2-7 gives the whole variable domain NAGVMQNPRHLVRRRGQEARLRCSPMKGHSHVYWYRQLPEEGLKFMVYLQKENIIDESGMPKERFSAEFPKEGPSILRIQQVVRGDSAAYFCASSPAPPRHEQYFGPGTRLTVT.

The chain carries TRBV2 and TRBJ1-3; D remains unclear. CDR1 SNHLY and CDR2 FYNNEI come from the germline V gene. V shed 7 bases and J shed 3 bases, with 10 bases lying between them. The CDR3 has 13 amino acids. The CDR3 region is CASTRAIGNTIYF. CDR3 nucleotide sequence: TGTGCCAGCACCCGGGCGATTGGAAACACCATATATTTT.

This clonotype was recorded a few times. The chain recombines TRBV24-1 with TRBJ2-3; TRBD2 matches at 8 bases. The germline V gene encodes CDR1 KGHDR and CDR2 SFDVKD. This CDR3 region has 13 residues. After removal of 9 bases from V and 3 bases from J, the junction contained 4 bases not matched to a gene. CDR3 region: CATSLADTDTQYF. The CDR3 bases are TGTGCCACCTCACTAGCGGATACAGATACGCAGTATTTT.

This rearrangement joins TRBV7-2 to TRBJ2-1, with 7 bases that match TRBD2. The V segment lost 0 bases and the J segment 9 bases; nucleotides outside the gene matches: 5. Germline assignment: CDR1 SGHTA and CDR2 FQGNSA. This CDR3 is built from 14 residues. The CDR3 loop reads CASSLAVLAAEQFF. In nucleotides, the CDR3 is TGTGCCAGCAGCTTAGCGGTGCTAGCGGCTGAGCAGTTCTTC.

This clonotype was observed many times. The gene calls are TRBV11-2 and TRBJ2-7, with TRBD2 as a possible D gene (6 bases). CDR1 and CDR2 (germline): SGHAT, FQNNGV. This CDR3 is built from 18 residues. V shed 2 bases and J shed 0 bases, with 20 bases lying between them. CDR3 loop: CASSLRFGGRQHSYEQYF. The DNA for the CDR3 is TGTGCCAGCAGCTTACGGTTCGGAGGGCGCCAACACTCCTACGAGCAGTACTTC.

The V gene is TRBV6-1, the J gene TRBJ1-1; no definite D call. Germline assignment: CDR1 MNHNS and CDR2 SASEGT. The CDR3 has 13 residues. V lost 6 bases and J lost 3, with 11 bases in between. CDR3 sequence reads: CASSGLLDTEAFF. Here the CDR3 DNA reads TGTGCCAGCAGCGGATTGTTAGACACTGAAGCTTTCTTT.

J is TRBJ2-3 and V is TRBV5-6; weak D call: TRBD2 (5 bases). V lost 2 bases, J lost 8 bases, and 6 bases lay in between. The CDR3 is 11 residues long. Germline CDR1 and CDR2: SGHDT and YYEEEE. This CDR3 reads CASSFGVTQYF. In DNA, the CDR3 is TGTGCCAGCAGCTTCGGGGTTACGCAGTATTTT.

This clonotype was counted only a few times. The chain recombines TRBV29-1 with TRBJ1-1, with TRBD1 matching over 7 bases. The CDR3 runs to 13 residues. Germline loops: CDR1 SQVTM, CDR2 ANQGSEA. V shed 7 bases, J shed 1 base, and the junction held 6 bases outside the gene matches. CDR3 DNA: TGCAGCGCTAATGACAGGGCGAACACTGAAGCTTTCTTT. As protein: CSANDRANTEAFF.

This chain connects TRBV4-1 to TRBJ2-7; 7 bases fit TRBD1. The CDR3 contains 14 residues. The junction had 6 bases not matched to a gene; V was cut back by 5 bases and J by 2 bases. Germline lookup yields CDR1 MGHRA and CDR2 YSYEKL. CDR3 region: CASSGRDSTYEQYF. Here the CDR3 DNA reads TGCGCCAGCAGCGGAAGGGACAGCACCTACGAGCAGTACTTC.

CDR3 sequence: CASSQGLLPLQYF. The CDR3 DNA reads TGTGCCAGCAGCCAAGGACTATTGCCACTCCAGTACTTC. V gene TRBV3-1 combines with J gene TRBJ2-5; tentative D call: TRBD2 (5 bases). This CDR3 is 13 amino acids long. V shed 1 base and J shed 10 bases, with 13 bases lying between them. Germline CDR1 reads LGHDT; CDR2 reads YNNKEL (reference sequence).

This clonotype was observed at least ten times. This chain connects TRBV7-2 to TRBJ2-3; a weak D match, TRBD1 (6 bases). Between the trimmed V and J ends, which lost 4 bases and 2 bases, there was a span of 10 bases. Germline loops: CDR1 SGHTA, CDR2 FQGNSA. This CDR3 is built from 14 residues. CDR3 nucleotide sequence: TGTGCCAGCAGCTACCGGGACACCACAGATACGCAGTATTTT. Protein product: CASSYRDTTDTQYF.

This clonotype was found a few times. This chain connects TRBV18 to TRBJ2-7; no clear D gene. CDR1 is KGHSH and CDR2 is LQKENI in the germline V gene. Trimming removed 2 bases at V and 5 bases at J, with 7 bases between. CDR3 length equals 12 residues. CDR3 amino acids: CASSPYNDEQYF. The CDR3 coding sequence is TGTGCCAGCTCACCATACAACGACGAGCAGTACTTC.